A single sample is the source of the 32 T cell receptor beta chains below, sequenced in a study of blood T cells in healthy people across ages. The use of a sample-barcoded 5' primer and a J-beta primer mix characterized a second PCR of roughly 6 to 11 cycles. TCRdb redid the calling of the 5' RACE reads with MiXCR, one entry per CDR3 protein. The sample shows roughly 800,000 distinct CDR3 sequences, roughly 64% of them seen only once. Sequencing used blood. The receptors were sampled from a man younger than 40 in good health.

The chain is built from TRBV20-1 and TRBJ1-2; a possible D gene is TRBD1 (5 bases). The V end lost 3 bases, the J end lost 2 bases, and 10 bases lay between the germline ends. CDR1 is DFQATT and CDR2 is SNEGSKA in the germline V gene (reference sequence). This CDR3 has 13 amino acids. CDR3 residues: CSARDTQNYGYTF. CDR3 bases: TGCAGTGCTAGGGACACCCAGAACTATGGCTACACCTTC.

Comment on this clonotype: Sequence at one end of the junction differs from germline and may be a read error. The chain recombines TRBV3-1 with TRBJ2-7, with D perhaps TRBD1 (5 bases). The J call may not be correct, given that the DNA end is closer to TRBJ2-5. The CDR3 totals 11 residues. CDR1 and CDR2 from the germline V gene are LGHDT and YNNKEL (reference sequence). CDR3 protein: CASRVYETQYF. In nucleotides, the CDR3 is TGTGCTAGCAGGGTTTACGAGACCCAGTACTTC.

The chain employs TRBV5-1 and TRBJ2-1; 11 nucleotides agree with TRBD2. Germline V gene data show CDR1 as SGHRS and CDR2 as YFSETQ. With 5 bases clipped from V and 13 bases from J, the junction kept 17 bases outside the gene matches. The CDR3 sequence is 16 residues long. CDR3 DNA sequence: TGCGCCAGCAGTCCACCGGGACTAGCGGAGGGACATCCTCAGTTCTTC. Amino acid sequence: CASSPPGLAEGHPQFF.

CDR3 region: CAWSVKLGARETQYF. The CDR3 DNA is TGTGCCTGGAGTGTAAAACTCGGAGCGCGGGAGACCCAGTACTTC. V and J are TRBV30 and TRBJ2-5; D is unresolved. CDR3 size: 15 residues. V was cut by 0 bases and J by 5 bases, with 16 bases left in between. Germline assignment: CDR1 GTSNPN and CDR2 SVGIG (reference sequence).

This clonotype has a single count. The chain uses TRBV14 and TRBJ2-1, with TRBD2 matching over 13 bases. Losses at the gene ends were 8 bases for V and 4 bases for J; bases not matched to a gene: 5. CDR1 is SGHDN and CDR2 is FVKESK in the germline V gene. The CDR3 contains 15 residues. The CDR3 here is CASGGLAGLYNEQFF. In nucleotides, the CDR3 is TGTGCCAGCGGGGGACTAGCGGGACTTTACAATGAGCAGTTCTTC.

This clonotype occurred a few times. The chain couples TRBV28 to TRBJ2-7; the D gene could be TRBD1 or TRBD2 (6 bases each). Germline V lookup: CDR1 MDHEN, CDR2 SYDVKM. Trimming removed 6 bases at V and 5 bases at J, with 23 bases between. This CDR3 is 16 amino acids long. CDR3 bases: TGTGCCAGCAGAAATAGCGGTGGAGGGGGTATCAACGAGCAGTACTTC. This encodes CASRNSGGGGINEQYF.

The chain combines TRBV3-1 with TRBJ1-5, with TRBD1 identical over 7 bases. Trimming removed 3 bases from V and 0 bases from J; junction bases left unmatched: 11. There are 18 residues in the CDR3. Germline assignment: CDR1 LGHDT and CDR2 YNNKEL (reference sequence). CDR3 region: CASSQSRDRINSNQPQHF. The CDR3 region has the DNA TGTGCCAGCAGCCAGTCCCGGGACAGAATCAATAGCAATCAGCCCCAGCATTTT. Full variable domain (remainder filled in from reference TRBV3-1 and TRBJ1-5): DTAVSQTPKYLVTQMGNDKSIKCEQNLGHDTMYWYKQDSKKFLKIMFSYNNKELIINETVPNRFSPKSPDKAHLNLHINSLELGDSAVYFCASSQSRDRINSNQPQHFGDGTRLSIL.

J is TRBJ2-1 and V is TRBV7-2; D remains ambiguous. V lost 1 base to trimming and J lost 6 bases, with 13 bases between them. Per the germline V gene, CDR1 is SGHTA and CDR2 is FQGNSA. CDR3 length: 15 amino acids. Here the CDR3 reads CASSLDWGPRNEQFF. DNA of the CDR3: TGTGCCAGCAGCTTAGACTGGGGTCCACGCAATGAGCAGTTCTTC.

The chain links TRBV27 to TRBJ2-5; TRBD2 agrees at 7 bases. The J call is in doubt because the DNA end fits TRBJ2-7 better. The CDR3 loop spans 13 amino acids. The germline V gene encodes CDR1 MNHEY and CDR2 SMNVEV (reference sequence). CDR3 sequence: CASGAGPSYEQYF. The CDR3 region has the DNA TGTGCCAGCGGAGCGGGGCCCTCCTACGAGCAGTACTTC.

The chain couples TRBV10-3 to TRBJ2-5; no clear D. V lost 4 bases and J lost 5, with 14 bases in between. CDR3 length: 14 amino acids. Looked up from germline, CDR1 is ENHRY and CDR2 is SYGVKD. The DNA of the CDR3 is TGTGCCATCAGTGCGAACGGGCAACGGGAGACCCAGTACTTC. Its protein is CAISANGQRETQYF.

This clonotype was counted a few times. The chain carries TRBV7-9 and TRBJ2-1; D may be TRBD2 (6 bases). V lost 7 bases to trimming and J lost 8 bases, with 12 bases between them. This CDR3 is 12 amino acids long. The germline V gene has CDR1 SEHNR and CDR2 FQNEAQ (reference sequence). The CDR3: CASTLAGYEQFF. CDR3 nucleotide sequence: TGTGCCAGCACCCTCGCGGGGTATGAGCAGTTCTTC.

This chain links TRBV5-1 with TRBJ2-5; no clear D gene. V gave up 0 bases and J gave up 4 bases, with 10 bases separating them. CDR1 and CDR2 from the germline V gene are SGHRS and YFSETQ. This CDR3 contains 14 residues. CDR3 amino acids: CASSLGHVGETQYF. DNA of the CDR3: TGCGCCAGCAGCTTGGGACATGTTGGAGAGACCCAGTACTTC.

The chain uses TRBV20-1 and TRBJ2-1; weak D call: TRBD1 (6 bases). Trimming took off 5 bases at V and 6 bases at J, with 14 bases between the two ends. The CDR3 spans 13 residues. CDR1 is DFQATT, CDR2 SNEGSKA, per germline (reference sequence). The CDR3 bases are TGCAGTGCTCCCGGAGCAGGGGTCAATGAGCAGTTCTTC. Translated: CSAPGAGVNEQFF.

The rearrangement uses TRBV10-2 and TRBJ2-2; possibly TRBD1 for D (7 bases). Germline V lookup: CDR1 WSHSY, CDR2 SAAADI. Trimming shortened V by 8 bases and J by 4 bases, and 17 bases separated the two germline ends. This CDR3 comprises 15 residues. The CDR3 protein is CASRTSGGGTGELFF. In DNA, the CDR3 is TGCGCCAGCCGGACCTCAGGGGGAGGCACCGGGGAGCTGTTTTTT.

CDR3 loop: CASSFLFPGDFSTDTQYF. The CDR3 nucleotides read TGTGCCAGCAGCTTTCTTTTCCCAGGGGACTTCAGCACAGATACGCAGTATTTT. The chain recombines TRBV11-2 with TRBJ2-3, with D possibly called TRBD1 or TRBD2 (6 bases each). The CDR3 loop spans 18 amino acids. CDR1 is SGHAT, CDR2 FQNNGV, per germline. The V and J ends lost 3 bases and 0 bases respectively, with 19 bases between them.

The chain combines TRBV20-1 with TRBJ2-7, with D uncertain. The V gene lost 5 bases and the J gene lost 3 bases, with 8 bases spanning the gap. CDR3 size: 11 residues. Germline CDR1 DFQATT, CDR2 SNEGSKA (reference sequence). CDR3 amino acids: CSAAVSYEQYF. In DNA, the CDR3 is TGCAGTGCTGCCGTGAGCTACGAGCAGTACTTC.

The V call is TRBV10-3, the J call TRBJ1-2, with no clear D. This CDR3 spans 15 amino acids. CDR1 and CDR2 (germline): ENHRY, SYGVKD. V gave up 0 bases and J gave up 2 bases, with 10 bases separating them. CDR3 amino acids: CAISESMEQNYGYTF. CDR3 coding DNA: TGTGCCATCAGTGAGTCGATGGAACAGAACTATGGCTACACCTTC.

The chain uses TRBV20-1 and TRBJ2-7; 10 positions match TRBD1. Per the germline V gene, CDR1 is DFQATT and CDR2 is SNEGSKA (reference sequence). Unmatched junction bases numbered 13, after V lost 5 bases and J lost 6 bases. This CDR3 region has 15 residues. CDR3 amino acids: CSAPNSGQGIGEQYF. The CDR3 coding sequence is TGCAGTGCTCCGAATTCGGGACAGGGGATCGGCGAGCAGTACTTC.

The rearrangement links TRBV27 to TRBJ1-2, with D unclear. V lost 5 bases to trimming and J lost 4 bases, with 14 bases between them. Germline values: CDR1 MNHEY, CDR2 SMNVEV (reference sequence). This CDR3 spans 14 amino acids. The CDR3 DNA is TGTGCCAGCAGTCCCCTGGGTCTAGGCTATGGCTACACCTTC. It encodes CASSPLGLGYGYTF.

The V call is TRBV11-2, the J call TRBJ2-1, with D hard to call. The CDR3 is made up of 17 amino acids. Trimming removed 3 bases from V and 5 bases from J, with 20 bases in between. Germline V gives CDR1 SGHAT, CDR2 FQNNGV. The CDR3, as DNA: TGTGCCAGCAGCTTTGGCGCCCCAAATCAGGTCCACAATGAGCAGTTCTTC. It is translated as CASSFGAPNQVHNEQFF.

The genes are TRBV15 and TRBJ1-2; 10 positions match TRBD1. Germline assignment: CDR1 LNHNV and CDR2 YYDKDF (reference sequence). Trimming at V came to 1 base and at J to 3 bases, leaving 8 bases not matched to a gene. The CDR3 runs 17 residues. In nucleotides, the CDR3 is TGTGCCACCAGCAGAGGCCCAACCGGGACAGGGGACTATGGCTACACCTTC. Its translation is CATSRGPTGTGDYGYTF.

The chain uses TRBV28 and TRBJ1-2, with D maybe TRBD1 (6 bases). The CDR3 is 15 residues long. Germline values: CDR1 MDHEN, CDR2 SYDVKM. Trimming took off 2 bases at V and 7 bases at J, with 17 bases between the two ends. DNA of the CDR3: TGTGCCAGCAGTTTAGACTCGGGGGCCTGGGGTGGCTACACCTTC. Translated: CASSLDSGAWGGYTF.

The genes are TRBV6-1 and TRBJ2-6; 10 bases agree with TRBD2. Germline lookup yields CDR1 MNHNS and CDR2 SASEGT. V dropped 7 bases and J dropped 4; count of bases not matched to a gene: 13. The CDR3 runs 18 residues. This CDR3 is CASTANRAGGSGANVLTF. As DNA, the CDR3 is TGTGCCAGCACGGCAAACCGAGCGGGAGGGTCGGGGGCCAACGTCCTGACTTTC.

The chain couples TRBV28 to TRBJ2-7; D may match TRBD1 or TRBD2 (6 bases each). The V and J ends lost 6 bases and 0 bases respectively, with 15 bases between them. The germline CDR1 and CDR2 sequences are MDHEN and SYDVKM. This CDR3 is built from 15 residues. The CDR3 DNA follows: TGTGCCAGCAGAAGAGGGGGGTCAGCCTCCTACGAGCAGTACTTC. It translates to CASRRGGSASYEQYF. The full variable domain, its missing parts supplied by reference TRBV28 and TRBJ2-7, is DVKVTQSSRYLVKRTGEKVFLECVQDMDHENMFWYRQDPGLGLRLIYFSYDVKMKEKGDIPEGYSVSREKKERFSLILESASTNQTSMYLCASRRGGSASYEQYFGPGTRLTVT.

The chain has TRBV20-1 and TRBJ2-5; no clear D. Germline V gene data show CDR1 as DFQATT and CDR2 as SNEGSKA (reference sequence). The CDR3 is made up of 14 amino acids. V lost 3 bases and J 0 bases, leaving 11 bases between the germline ends. The CDR3 DNA reads as TGCAGTGCTAGCAGTTCGGTTTACCAAGAGACCCAGTACTTC. This codes for CSASSSVYQETQYF.

CDR3 in amino acids: CASSKPERTSGPESSYNEQFF. In DNA form, the CDR3 reads TGTGCCAGCAGCAAACCCGAGCGGACTAGCGGACCCGAGAGCTCCTACAATGAGCAGTTCTTC. The rearrangement uses TRBV7-3 and TRBJ2-1, with 10 nucleotides matching TRBD2. Unmatched junction bases numbered 19, after V lost 5 bases and J lost 0 bases. The germline V gene encodes CDR1 SGHTA and CDR2 FQGTGA. The CDR3 is 21 residues long.

The rearrangement joins TRBV5-1 to TRBJ2-5, with a tentative D call TRBD1 (6 bases). The V end was cut by 2 bases, the J end by 5 bases, with 16 bases between. This CDR3 comprises 15 residues. Germline CDR1 and CDR2: SGHRS and YFSETQ. The CDR3 sequence: CASSFYRVGVETQYF. In nucleotides, the CDR3 is TGCGCCAGCAGCTTCTACAGGGTTGGGGTGGAGACCCAGTACTTC. The full variable domain, its missing parts supplied by reference TRBV5-1 and TRBJ2-5, is KAGVTQTPRYLIKTRGQQVTLSCSPISGHRSVSWYQQTPGQGLQFLFEYFSETQRNKGNFPGRFSGRQFSNSRSEMNVSTLELGDSALYLCASSFYRVGVETQYFGPGTRLLVL.

The chain is built from TRBV4-2 and TRBJ2-3, with D possibly being TRBD1 or TRBD2 (5 bases each). Germline lookup yields CDR1 LGHNA and CDR2 YNFKEQ. The V gene lost 3 bases and the J gene lost 4 bases, with 17 bases spanning the gap. The CDR3 totals 16 residues. Here the CDR3 reads CASSHGVGPLADTQYF. The DNA of the CDR3 is TGTGCCAGCAGCCATGGGGTGGGACCGTTGGCAGATACGCAGTATTTT.

V usage is TRBV29-1 and J usage is TRBJ2-4; 8 nucleotides agree with TRBD1. V lost 4 bases to trimming and J lost 2 bases; unmatched junction nucleotides: 7. Germline V gives CDR1 SQVTM, CDR2 ANQGSEA. This CDR3 spans 15 amino acids. In DNA form, the CDR3 reads TGCAGCGTTGCTCAGGGGGCTGGGACCAAAAACATTCAGTACTTC. It codes for CSVAQGAGTKNIQYF.

This clonotype came up a few times. The chain links TRBV5-6 to TRBJ2-5; TRBD1 might be the D (6 bases). The CDR3 loop spans 16 amino acids. V was cut by 0 bases and J by 3 bases, with 15 bases left in between. In germline, CDR1 is SGHDT, CDR2 YYEEEE. The CDR3 DNA follows: TGTGCCAGCAGCTTGGCCGGGACATTACGAGAAGAGACCCAGTACTTC. Translating gives CASSLAGTLREETQYF. Looking up the rest from reference TRBV5-6 and TRBJ2-5 gives the full variable domain: DAGVTQSPTHLIKTRGQQVTLRCSPKSGHDTVSWYQQALGQGPQFIFQYYEEEERQRGNFPDRFSGHQFPNYSSELNVNALLLGDSALYLCASSLAGTLREETQYFGPGTRLLVL.

The chain employs TRBV20-1 and TRBJ1-1; possibly TRBD1 for D (6 bases). V was shortened by 5 bases and J by 2 bases, with 18 bases between the two germline ends. CDR1 is DFQATT and CDR2 is SNEGSKA in the germline V gene (reference sequence). CDR3 size: 15 residues. The CDR3 DNA is TGCAGTGCTTGGGGGGCCAGGGAAGGAAACACTGAAGCTTTCTTT. Translated, it gives CSAWGAREGNTEAFF.

The chain recombines TRBV19 with TRBJ2-5, with 8 bases matching TRBD2. This CDR3 contains 15 residues. With V trimmed by 8 bases and J by 2 bases, 10 bases remained unmatched. Germline V gives CDR1 LNHDA, CDR2 SQIVND (reference sequence). In DNA form, the CDR3 reads TGTGCCAGTTCCCCGGGCGGGGGGATTCAAGAGACCCAGTACTTC. Translating gives CASSPGGGIQETQYF.